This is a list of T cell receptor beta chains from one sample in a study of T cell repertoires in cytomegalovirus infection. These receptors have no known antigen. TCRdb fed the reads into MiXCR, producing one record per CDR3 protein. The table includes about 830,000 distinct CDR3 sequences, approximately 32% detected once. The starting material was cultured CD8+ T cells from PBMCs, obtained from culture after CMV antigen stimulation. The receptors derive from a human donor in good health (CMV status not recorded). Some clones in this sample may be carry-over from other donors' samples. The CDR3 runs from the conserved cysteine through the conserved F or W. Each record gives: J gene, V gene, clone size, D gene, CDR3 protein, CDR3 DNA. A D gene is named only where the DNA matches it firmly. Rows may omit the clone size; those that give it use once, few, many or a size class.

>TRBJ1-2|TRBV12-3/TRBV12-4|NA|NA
CASSKGVSEGYTF
TGTGCCAGCAGCAAGGGGGTTTCGGAAGGCTACACCTTC
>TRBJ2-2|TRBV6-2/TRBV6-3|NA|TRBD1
CASSYSRTGGTGELFF
TGTGCCAGCAGTTACTCGAGGACAGGGGGCACCGGGGAGCTGTTTTTT
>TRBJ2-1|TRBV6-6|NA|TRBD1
CASRIRGSYNEQFF
TGTGCCAGCAGGATCAGGGGGTCCTACAATGAGCAGTTCTTC
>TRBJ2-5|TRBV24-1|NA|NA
CATSDLEVDAGQETQYF
TGTGCCACCAGTGATTTGGAGGTAGACGCGGGCCAAGAGACCCAGTACTTC
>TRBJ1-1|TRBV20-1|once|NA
CSARDRAGLNTEAFF
TGCAGTGCTAGAGATCGAGCAGGATTGAACACTGAAGCTTTCTTT
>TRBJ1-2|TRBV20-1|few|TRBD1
CSARTGSNYGYTF
TGCAGTGCTAGGACAGGGAGTAACTATGGCTACACCTTC
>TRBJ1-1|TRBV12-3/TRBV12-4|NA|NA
CASSLEQDLTEAFF
TGTGCCAGCAGTTTAGAACAGGACCTGACTGAAGCTTTCTTT
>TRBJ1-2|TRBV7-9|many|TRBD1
CASSPGGGRDLDGYTF
TGTGCCAGCAGCCCCGGAGGGGGCCGGGACTTAGATGGCTACACCTTC
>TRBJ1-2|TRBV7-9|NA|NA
CASSLGEARGSGYTF
TGTGCCAGCAGCTTAGGGGAGGCCCGCGGTAGTGGCTACACCTTC
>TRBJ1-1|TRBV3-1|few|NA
CASSQLGARNTEAFF
TGTGCCAGCAGCCAGCTGGGGGCGAGGAACACTGAAGCTTTCTTT
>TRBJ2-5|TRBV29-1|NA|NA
CSVEPPNYTKYQETQYF
TGCAGCGTTGAACCCCCTAACTATACAAAGTACCAAGAGACCCAGTACTTC
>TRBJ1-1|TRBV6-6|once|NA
CVSSTRPGDKRNTEAFF
TGTGTCAGCAGTACCCGCCCTGGGGACAAACGGAACACTGAAGCTTTCTTT
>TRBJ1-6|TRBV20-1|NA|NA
CSASVEGVIHF
TGCAGTGCTAGTGTGGAGGGGGTGATCCACTTT
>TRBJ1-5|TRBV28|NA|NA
CSSWGGLSNQPQHF
TGTTCCAGCTGGGGGGGGCTTAGCAATCAGCCCCAGCATTTT
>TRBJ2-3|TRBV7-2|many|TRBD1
CASSLIEGAIAADTQYF
TGTGCCAGCAGCTTAATTGAGGGGGCAATTGCTGCAGATACGCAGTATTTT
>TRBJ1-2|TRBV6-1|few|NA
CASSLVGGVKVYGYTF
TGTGCCAGCAGTCTGGTAGGGGGGGTGAAGGTCTATGGCTACACCTTC
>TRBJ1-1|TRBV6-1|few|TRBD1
CASRFTGVTEAFF
TGTGCCAGCAGGTTTACAGGGGTCACTGAAGCTTTCTTT
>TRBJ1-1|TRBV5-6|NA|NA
CASSLGTHAEAFF
TGTGCCAGCAGCCTCGGGACTCACGCTGAAGCTTTCTTT
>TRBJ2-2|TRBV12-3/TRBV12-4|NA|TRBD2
CASSFLGEGGELFF
TGTGCCAGCAGTTTTCTAGGGGAGGGCGGGGAGCTGTTTTTT
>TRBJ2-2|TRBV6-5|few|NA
CASSTHYNTGELFF
TGTGCCAGCAGTACCCATTATAACACCGGGGAGCTGTTTTTT
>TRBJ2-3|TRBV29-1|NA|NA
CSAWSTDTQYF
TGCAGCGCGTGGAGCACAGATACGCAGTATTTT
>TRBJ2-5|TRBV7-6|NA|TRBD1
CASSLDRALQETQYF
TGTGCCAGCAGTTTGGACAGGGCCCTACAAGAGACCCAGTACTTC
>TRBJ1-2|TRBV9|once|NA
CASRPERVSF
TGTGCCAGCAGACCCGAAAGGGTCTCCTTC
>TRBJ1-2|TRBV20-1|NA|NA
CSATHRDGYGYTF
TGCAGTGCTACTCACAGGGATGGCTATGGCTACACCTTC
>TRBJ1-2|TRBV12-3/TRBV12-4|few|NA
CASREEGYYGYTF
TGTGCCAGCAGAGAGGAGGGGTACTATGGCTACACCTTC
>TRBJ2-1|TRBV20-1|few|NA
CSALGQAAGPYSYNEQFF
TGCAGTGCTCTGGGGCAGGCCGCGGGTCCCTACTCCTACAATGAGCAGTTCTTC